This T cell receptor (beta chain) was sequenced during a study of OX40 agonist ivuxolimab in advanced cancers. Turning to the study itself: Partial response was recorded in three patients: one hepatocellular carcinoma and two cutaneous melanoma cases.

Assay: immunoSEQ multiplex PCR; the TCRdb copy retains only in-frame clones and omits some. The table includes 70,000 to 80,000 clones, 70% to 90% detected once. This clone was counted only a few times. V lost 0 bases and J 5 bases, leaving 10 bases between the germline ends. From germline, CDR1 is KGHSH and CDR2 LQKENI. The CDR3 spans 15 residues. The input for sequencing was CD4+ or CD8+ T cells sorted from blood, taken in a trial of the OX40 agonist ivuxolimab. This sequence joins TRBV18 and TRBJ2-2; D gene unclear. The receptor's source is an adult with an advanced solid tumor such as melanoma, head and neck, liver or kidney cancer. CDR3 DNA sequence: TGTGCCAGCTCACCACCGTCGACTTTGACCGGGGAGCTGTTTTTT. Residues: CASSPPSTLTGELFF.